The present TCR beta chain was sequenced within a study of human T cells and chemical hapten exposure. Trimming removed 5 bases from V and 6 bases from J; junction bases left unmatched: 4. The germline gives CDR1 SGHTA, CDR2 FQGNSA. The CDR3 covers 13 residues. Indicated time point: patch test 1, 2 weeks after DPC sensitization. Regarding treatment: therapeutic diphenylcyclopropenone sensitization with weekly scalp DPC. Every patch test was put on after a blood sample was taken. In the original processing: Sample TCR totals centred on a median of around 100,000, ranging about 20,000 to 700,000. Each CDR3 protein gets one entry after TCRdb re-called the RACE reads with MiXCR. Clone size and V and J calls follow TCRdb, not the original study. Of 80,000 or so distinct CDR3 sequences listed, around a tenth were seen once; the top ten hold roughly 4.2%. A few counts support this clonotype.

This clonotype was obtained from a woman aged 50 to 60 with alopecia areata. Some clones in this sample may be carry-over from other donors' samples. The input for sequencing was whole blood, taken in connection with sensitization to the hapten diphenylcyclopropenone (DPC). V gene TRBV7-2 combines with J gene TRBJ2-3, with 8 positions matching TRBD2. CDR3 amino acids: CASSRGGSDTQYF. Here the CDR3 DNA reads TGTGCCAGCAGCCGCGGGGGGTCCGATACGCAGTATTTT.